This T cell receptor (beta chain) was sequenced for a study of blood T cell repertoires in COVID-19. The CDR3 extends over 16 amino acids. Per germline, CDR1 MGHDK and CDR2 SYGVNS. Trimming removed 4 bases from V and 0 bases from J, with 12 bases in between. Measured with immunoSEQ multiplex PCR; TCRdb has only the in-frame clones, and not every one. The sample has about 200,000 clones, around 85% seen once; the top ten hold roughly 0.78%. The chain employs TRBV25-1 and TRBJ2-2; D perhaps matches TRBD2 (6 bases). The receptor was derived from a woman in her 70s with acute or convalescent COVID-19. The source material was peripheral blood. CDR3 sequence: CASSVLGGTNTGELFF. DNA of the CDR3: TGTGCCAGCAGTGTGCTTGGGGGGACGAACACCGGGGAGCTGTTTTTT. Complete variable domain (other parts from reference TRBV25-1 and TRBJ2-2): EADIYQTPRYLVIGTGKKITLECSQTMGHDKMYWYQQDPGMELHLIHYSYGVNSTEKGDLSSESTVSRIRTEHFPLTLESARPSHTSQYLCASSVLGGTNTGELFFGEGSRLTVL.